A selection of T cell receptor beta chains follows, all from one sample in a study of T cell repertoires in cytomegalovirus infection. MiXCR, applied by TCRdb to the reads, yields one record per CDR3 protein. The data show around 320,000 distinct CDR3 sequences, more than 8% seen once. The sample consisted of PBMCs. These receptors were collected from a human donor in good health (CMV status not recorded). Some clones in this sample may be carry-over from other donors' samples. Both conserved end residues are part of each CDR3. The order of the fields is CDR3 DNA, CDR3 protein, V gene, D gene, clone size, J gene. D genes are given only for firm matches. Rows give clone size only sometimes, using once, few, many, or a class for an expanded clone.

CDR3 DNA: TGTGCCTGGACGGGACAGGGACCCAATCAGCCCCAGCATTTT
CDR3 protein: CAWTGQGPNQPQHF
V gene: TRBV30
D gene: TRBD1
clone size: many
J gene: TRBJ1-5

CDR3 DNA: TGTGCCAGCAGCAGTAGCCGGGACAGGGATACTGAAGCTTTCTTT
CDR3 protein: CASSSSRDRDTEAFF
V gene: TRBV7-2
D gene: TRBD1
clone size: many
J gene: TRBJ1-1

CDR3 DNA: TGTGCCAGCAGCTTGTCTAGCGGGAGCTCCTACAATGAGCAGTTCTTC
CDR3 protein: CASSLSSGSSYNEQFF
V gene: TRBV7-2
D gene: TRBD2
clone size: many
J gene: TRBJ2-1

CDR3 DNA: TGTGCCAGCAGACTGGGCCTGAAGAACACTGAAGCTTTCTTT
CDR3 protein: CASRLGLKNTEAFF
V gene: TRBV28
D gene: NA
clone size: NA
J gene: TRBJ1-1

CDR3 DNA: TGTGCCAGCAGTTTAGTCTCTAATAGCAATCAGCCCCAGCATTTT
CDR3 protein: CASSLVSNSNQPQHF
V gene: TRBV12-3/TRBV12-4
D gene: NA
clone size: few
J gene: TRBJ1-5

CDR3 DNA: TGTGCCAGTAGTTCATCCGCGGGCAGCCACAATGAGCAGTTCTTC
CDR3 protein: CASSSSAGSHNEQFF
V gene: TRBV19
D gene: NA
clone size: NA
J gene: TRBJ2-1

CDR3 DNA: TGTGCCAGCAGCTTAGAAATTAGGGAGACCCAGTACTTC
CDR3 protein: CASSLEIRETQYF
V gene: TRBV7-9
D gene: NA
clone size: many
J gene: TRBJ2-5

CDR3 DNA: TGTGCCAGTCGGATCAGGGGGCCAGACACCATATATTTT
CDR3 protein: CASRIRGPDTIYF
V gene: TRBV30
D gene: TRBD1
clone size: few
J gene: TRBJ1-3

CDR3 DNA: TGCAGTGCTAGCCCAGGGGCTGGCTACACCTTC
CDR3 protein: CSASPGAGYTF
V gene: TRBV20-1
D gene: NA
clone size: NA
J gene: TRBJ1-2

CDR3 DNA: TGTGCCACCAGTCCCCAGGGGGCGCACACCGGGGAGCTGTTTTTT
CDR3 protein: CATSPQGAHTGELFF
V gene: TRBV24-1
D gene: TRBD1
clone size: few
J gene: TRBJ2-2

CDR3 DNA: TGTGCCAGCAGTCGAGTCGACAGGGGTGGGTACGATACGCAGTATTTT
CDR3 protein: CASSRVDRGGYDTQYF
V gene: TRBV7-8
D gene: TRBD1
clone size: few
J gene: TRBJ2-3

CDR3 DNA: TGTGCCAGCAGTTGGGGCCTGGGACTAGCGGGATCGAGCAATGAGCAGTTCTTC
CDR3 protein: CASSWGLGLAGSSNEQFF
V gene: TRBV12-3/TRBV12-4
D gene: TRBD2
clone size: few
J gene: TRBJ2-1

CDR3 DNA: NA
CDR3 protein: CISVPEVDRDKFPATNEKLFF
V gene: TRBV7-5
D gene: NA
clone size: NA
J gene: TRBJ1-4

CDR3 DNA: TGTGCCAGTAGTATAAACGAGCGGCACTTCAATGAGCAGTTCTTC
CDR3 protein: CASSINERHFNEQFF
V gene: TRBV19
D gene: NA
clone size: many
J gene: TRBJ2-1

CDR3 DNA: TGTGCCAGCAGTTACGGCGGGCGCATTGGCAATCAGCCCCAGCATTTT
CDR3 protein: CASSYGGRIGNQPQHF
V gene: TRBV6-2/TRBV6-3
D gene: NA
clone size: many
J gene: TRBJ1-5

CDR3 DNA: TGTGCCAGCTCACGTTACCAGGGTGACTCCCTCCACTTT
CDR3 protein: CASSRYQGDSLHF
V gene: TRBV18
D gene: NA
clone size: NA
J gene: TRBJ1-6

CDR3 DNA: TGCAGTGCCAGAGAGCGCGACAGGCGGCAGAACACTGAAGCTTTCTTT
CDR3 protein: CSARERDRRQNTEAFF
V gene: TRBV20-1
D gene: NA
clone size: NA
J gene: TRBJ1-1

CDR3 DNA: TGTGCCAGCAGCTTAGACGGGAACAATCAGCCCCAGCATTTT
CDR3 protein: CASSLDGNNQPQHF
V gene: TRBV7-2
D gene: NA
clone size: many
J gene: TRBJ1-5

CDR3 DNA: TGCAGCTCTCAGTTGGGAGGGAACACTGAAGCTTTCTTT
CDR3 protein: CSSQLGGNTEAFF
V gene: TRBV29-1
D gene: NA
clone size: many
J gene: TRBJ1-1

CDR3 DNA: TGTGCCAGCAGCCCGACAATACGAGACCGGGACACGAAGAGCTCTGGAAACACCATATATTTT
CDR3 protein: CASSPTIRDRDTKSSGNTIYF
V gene: TRBV11-2
D gene: NA
clone size: many
J gene: TRBJ1-3

CDR3 DNA: TGTGCCAGCAGCTGGGGACAGGGGGATGGCTACACCTTC
CDR3 protein: CASSWGQGDGYTF
V gene: TRBV7-2
D gene: TRBD1
clone size: many
J gene: TRBJ1-2

CDR3 DNA: TGTGCCAGCAGTCCTCAGGGGCCAGGTCAGCCCCAGCATTTT
CDR3 protein: CASSPQGPGQPQHF
V gene: TRBV12-3/TRBV12-4
D gene: NA
clone size: many
J gene: TRBJ1-5

CDR3 DNA: TGTGCCAGCAGCTCGTCTAGCGGGAGGATAGCCGGGGAGCTGTTTTTT
CDR3 protein: CASSSSSGRIAGELFF
V gene: TRBV7-2
D gene: TRBD2
clone size: many
J gene: TRBJ2-2

CDR3 DNA: TGTGCCAGCAGCGTGGGACAGGGAGTTTGGAATGAGCAGTTCTTC
CDR3 protein: CASSVGQGVWNEQFF
V gene: TRBV6-8
D gene: TRBD1
clone size: NA
J gene: TRBJ2-1

CDR3 DNA: TGCAGTGCTAGAGATAAAGGGCGCTATGGCTACACCTTC
CDR3 protein: CSARDKGRYGYTF
V gene: TRBV20-1
D gene: NA
clone size: NA
J gene: TRBJ1-2

CDR3 DNA: TGCAGCGCCTCCCAGGGCACAGATACGCAGTATTTT
CDR3 protein: CSASQGTDTQYF
V gene: TRBV29-1
D gene: NA
clone size: NA
J gene: TRBJ2-3

CDR3 DNA: TGTGCCAGCAGCTTAGTGTCGGGGGGAATGGAGACCCAGTACTTC
CDR3 protein: CASSLVSGGMETQYF
V gene: TRBV7-2
D gene: TRBD2
clone size: many
J gene: TRBJ2-5

CDR3 DNA: TGTGCCAGCAGCTTATCCCGAACCGGGACCCAGAGCTCCTACGAGCAGTACTTC
CDR3 protein: CASSLSRTGTQSSYEQYF
V gene: TRBV11-2
D gene: NA
clone size: many
J gene: TRBJ2-7

CDR3 DNA: TGTGCCAGCAGTCTTAGCGGACTCCAGTTT
CDR3 protein: CASSLSGLQF
V gene: TRBV12-3/TRBV12-4
D gene: NA
clone size: few
J gene: TRBJ2-3

CDR3 DNA: TGTGCCAGTAGTATTAAACACCCCCTCACCGGGGAGCTGTTTTTT
CDR3 protein: CASSIKHPLTGELFF
V gene: TRBV19
D gene: NA
clone size: NA
J gene: TRBJ2-2

CDR3 DNA: TGTGCCAGCAGCTTAGGGTTCCAGGGGGGAGATACGCAGTATTTT
CDR3 protein: CASSLGFQGGDTQYF
V gene: TRBV7-2
D gene: NA
clone size: many
J gene: TRBJ2-3

CDR3 DNA: TGCGCCAGCAGCCAAGATATATGGGGGGAGAACTATGGCTACACCTTC
CDR3 protein: CASSQDIWGENYGYTF
V gene: TRBV4-3
D gene: NA
clone size: NA
J gene: TRBJ1-2

CDR3 DNA: TGCAGCGTTGCCCCTAGTGATAACTCCTACGAGCAGTACTTC
CDR3 protein: CSVAPSDNSYEQYF
V gene: TRBV29-1
D gene: NA
clone size: NA
J gene: TRBJ2-7

CDR3 DNA: TGTGCCATCAGTGAGTCTTTATTAGCGGACTCCTACAATGAGCAGTACTTC
CDR3 protein: CAISESLLADSYNEQYF
V gene: TRBV10-3
D gene: NA
clone size: NA
J gene: TRBJ2-7

CDR3 DNA: TGTGCCAGCAGCGGTGGCCGGGCCTTCTCCTACGAGCAGTACTTC
CDR3 protein: CASSGGRAFSYEQYF
V gene: TRBV7-2
D gene: NA
clone size: few
J gene: TRBJ2-7

CDR3 DNA: TGTGCCAGCAGTGAACCGGGACAGGGAAATTATGGCTACACCTTC
CDR3 protein: CASSEPGQGNYGYTF
V gene: TRBV6-1
D gene: TRBD1
clone size: NA
J gene: TRBJ1-2

CDR3 DNA: TGCAGTGCTAGAGGCCGGGACAGGGGGTCGGCCCAGCATTTT
CDR3 protein: CSARGRDRGSAQHF
V gene: TRBV20-1
D gene: TRBD1
clone size: NA
J gene: TRBJ1-5

CDR3 DNA: TGTGCCAGCATACCACAGGGGGCCAGGGAAAAACTGTTTTTT
CDR3 protein: CASIPQGAREKLFF
V gene: TRBV28
D gene: TRBD1
clone size: NA
J gene: TRBJ1-4

CDR3 DNA: TGTGCCAGCAGACCCGCTGACGGCTTCTATGGCTACACCTTC
CDR3 protein: CASRPADGFYGYTF
V gene: TRBV7-9
D gene: NA
clone size: few
J gene: TRBJ1-2

CDR3 DNA: TGCAGTGCTAGAGATTATCTGAACACTGAAGCTTTCTTT
CDR3 protein: CSARDYLNTEAFF
V gene: TRBV20-1
D gene: NA
clone size: NA
J gene: TRBJ1-1

CDR3 DNA: TGTGCCAGCAGGAGGGGGGCCTTATCCTACGAGCAGTACTTC
CDR3 protein: CASRRGALSYEQYF
V gene: TRBV12-3/TRBV12-4
D gene: NA
clone size: NA
J gene: TRBJ2-7

CDR3 DNA: TGTGCCAGCAGTAACAGTCCAGCTAATGAAAAACTGTTTTTT
CDR3 protein: CASSNSPANEKLFF
V gene: TRBV6-5
D gene: NA
clone size: once
J gene: TRBJ1-4

CDR3 DNA: TGTGCCAGCAACGAACCCCCTCCTACCCCACACTTC
CDR3 protein: CASNEPPPTPHF
V gene: TRBV2
D gene: NA
clone size: few
J gene: TRBJ2-5

CDR3 DNA: TGTGCCACCAGTGATTGGAAACCGGGACAGGGGGCTGCTGGGGCCAACGTCCTGACTTTC
CDR3 protein: CATSDWKPGQGAAGANVLTF
V gene: TRBV24-1
D gene: TRBD1
clone size: few
J gene: TRBJ2-6

CDR3 DNA: TGTGCCAGTAGTCGCCCTGGGACAGCGAACACTGAAGCTTTCTTT
CDR3 protein: CASSRPGTANTEAFF
V gene: TRBV19
D gene: TRBD1
clone size: NA
J gene: TRBJ1-1

CDR3 DNA: TGTGCCAGCAGCCAGGACCCAGGCGGGGGCACTGAAGCTTTCTTT
CDR3 protein: CASSQDPGGGTEAFF
V gene: TRBV3-1
D gene: NA
clone size: NA
J gene: TRBJ1-1

CDR3 DNA: TGTGCCAGCAGTTATTGGGACCCAACCTACGAGCAGTACTTC
CDR3 protein: CASSYWDPTYEQYF
V gene: TRBV6-2/TRBV6-3
D gene: NA
clone size: NA
J gene: TRBJ2-7

CDR3 DNA: TGTGCCAGCAGCTACGGACTAGCGGGCGCAGATACGCAGTATTTT
CDR3 protein: CASSYGLAGADTQYF
V gene: TRBV7-6
D gene: TRBD2
clone size: few
J gene: TRBJ2-3